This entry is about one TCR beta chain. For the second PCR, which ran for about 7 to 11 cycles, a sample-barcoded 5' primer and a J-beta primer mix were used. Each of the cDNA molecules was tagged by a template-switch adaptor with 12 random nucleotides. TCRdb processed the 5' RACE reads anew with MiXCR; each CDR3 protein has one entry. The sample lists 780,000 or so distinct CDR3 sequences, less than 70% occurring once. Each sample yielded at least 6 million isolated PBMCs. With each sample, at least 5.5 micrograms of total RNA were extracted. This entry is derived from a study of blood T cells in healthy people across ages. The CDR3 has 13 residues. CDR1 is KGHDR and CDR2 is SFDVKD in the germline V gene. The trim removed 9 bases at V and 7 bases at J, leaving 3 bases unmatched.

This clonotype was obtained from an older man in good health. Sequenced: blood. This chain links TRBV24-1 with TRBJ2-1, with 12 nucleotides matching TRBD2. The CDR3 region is CATVTSGRNEQFF. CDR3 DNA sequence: TGTGCCACCGTTACTAGCGGGAGGAATGAGCAGTTCTTC.